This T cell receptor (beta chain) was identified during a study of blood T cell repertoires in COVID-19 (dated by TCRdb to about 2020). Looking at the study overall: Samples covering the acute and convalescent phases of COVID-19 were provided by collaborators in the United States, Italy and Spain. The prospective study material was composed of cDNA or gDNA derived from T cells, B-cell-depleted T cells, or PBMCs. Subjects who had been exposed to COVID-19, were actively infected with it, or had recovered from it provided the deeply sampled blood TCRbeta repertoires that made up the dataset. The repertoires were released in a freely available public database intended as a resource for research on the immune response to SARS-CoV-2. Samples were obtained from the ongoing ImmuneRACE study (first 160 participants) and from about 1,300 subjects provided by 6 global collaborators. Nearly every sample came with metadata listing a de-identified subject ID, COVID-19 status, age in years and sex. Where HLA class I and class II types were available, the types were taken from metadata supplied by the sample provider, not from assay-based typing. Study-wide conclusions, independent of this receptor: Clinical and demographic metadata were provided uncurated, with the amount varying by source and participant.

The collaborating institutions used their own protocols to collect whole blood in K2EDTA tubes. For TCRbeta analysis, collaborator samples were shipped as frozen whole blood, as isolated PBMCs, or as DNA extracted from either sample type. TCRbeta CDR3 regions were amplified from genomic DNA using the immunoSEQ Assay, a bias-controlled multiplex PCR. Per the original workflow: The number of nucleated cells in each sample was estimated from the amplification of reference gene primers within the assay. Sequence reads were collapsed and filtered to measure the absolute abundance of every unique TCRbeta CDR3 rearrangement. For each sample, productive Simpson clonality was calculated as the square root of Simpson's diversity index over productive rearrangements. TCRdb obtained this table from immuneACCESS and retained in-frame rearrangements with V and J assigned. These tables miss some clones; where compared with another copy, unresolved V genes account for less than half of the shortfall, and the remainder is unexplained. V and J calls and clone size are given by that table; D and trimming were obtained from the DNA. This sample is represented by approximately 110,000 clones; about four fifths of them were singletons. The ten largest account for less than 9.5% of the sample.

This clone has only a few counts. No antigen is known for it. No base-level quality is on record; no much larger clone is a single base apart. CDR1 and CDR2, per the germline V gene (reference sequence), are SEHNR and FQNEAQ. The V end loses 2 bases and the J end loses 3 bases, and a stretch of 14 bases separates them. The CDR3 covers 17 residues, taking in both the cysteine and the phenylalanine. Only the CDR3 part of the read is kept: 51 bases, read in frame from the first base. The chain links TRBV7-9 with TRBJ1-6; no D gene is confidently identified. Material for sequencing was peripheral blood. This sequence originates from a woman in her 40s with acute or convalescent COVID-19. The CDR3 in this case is CASSLSEAGIYNSPLHF. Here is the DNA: TGTGCCAGCAGCTTATCAGAGGCCGGAATCTATAATTCACCCCTCCACTTT.